The sequence of this T cell receptor (beta chain) was determined in a study of T cell responses to AZD1222 COVID-19 vaccine (dated by TCRdb to the early 2020s). About the full investigation: A total of over 230 trial participants underwent TCR sequencing, of whom 200 to 220 received two doses of AZD1222 and about 25 received two doses of the MenACWY control vaccine. Enrollment into the trials was organized by age into subgroups of 18-55, 56-69 and 70-plus years, and those subgroups contained approximately 160, 26 and 62 TCR-sequenced participants, respectively. General study outcomes and caveats: The whole spike protein was spanned by vaccine-associated CD4 TCRs, and dominant responses were seen in regions 160-218 and 743-854. Because no samples from the day 14 peak response were available, repertoires could be characterized only after the peak T cell response. Most participants were white British and females outnumbered males, and the authors suggested that clonal diversity may have been underestimated. A significant rise in spike-specific TCR breadth and depth was observed after two AZD1222 doses relative to day 0 and relative to MenACWY recipients. Conclusions about previously exposed vaccinees were limited because only a handful of AZD1222 recipients were SARS-CoV-2 seropositive at baseline. The 56-69-year group was small, and its depth increase did not reach significance, likely because of low power. Reportedly, close to half of the unique spike-specific TCRs recognized epitopes lying outside the regions that are mutated in the B.1.351 and B.1.1.7 variants.

A note on this clone: There is no known antigen for this receptor. No quality values exist for individual bases; no much larger clone is one base distant.

The CDR3 regions of human TCRbeta chains were analyzed by immunosequencing. The study's processing was this. TCRs in the repertoires were matched against a reference library of SARS-CoV-2-specific TCRs that had been generated with the MIRA antigen-specificity platform. Breadth was defined as the fraction of unique TCRs that were SARS-CoV-2-associated. Depth was defined as the fraction of total T cells that were SARS-CoV-2-associated. Each spike-specific TCR was assigned to its reactive spike region and to a CD4 or CD8 class using the MIRA data. Log10-transformed breadth and depth values were compared by one-way ANOVA with Sidak's multiple comparisons tests. TCRdb re-hosts the immuneACCESS table, in-frame sequences only. Its copies lack some clones; in the studies checked, an unresolved V gene accounts for under half of them, and the cause for the rest is not known. V and J calls and clone size are as listed in that table; D and trimming were resolved from the DNA. The sample table records 69,000 or so clones; roughly 91% of these occur just once. Roughly 5% of the sample goes to the ten largest clones.

CDR1 and CDR2, looked up from the germline V gene (reference sequence), are PRHDT and FYEKMQ. CDR3 length: 19 amino acids, cysteine to phenylalanine. Kept here is only the CDR3 DNA, which spans 57 bases and is read in frame from base 1. V is cut by 4 bases and J by 2 bases, and the space between the germline ends is 27 bases. Per the publication, the time point label means: about 28 days (+/-7) after the second vaccine dose. The sample's treatment or condition label is to be understood as: meningococcal conjugate vaccine given as trial control. The vaccinee samples were drawn from two UK trials, COV001 and COV002, one of which was a single-blind randomized controlled phase 2/3 trial testing AZD1222 (ChAdOx1 nCoV-19) in healthy adults. For TCRbeta chain sequencing, PBMC samples were collected from trial participants at day 0 and at day 28 after the second dose.

The material was peripheral blood, obtained 28 days after the second dose of the MenACWY control vaccine. The TCR originated in an adult who received the MenACWY meningococcal vaccine as a control. The rearrangement joined TRBV13 to TRBJ2-7, with a tentative D gene TRBD2 over 7 matching bases. The encoded CDR3 is CASSSRGRAGDIHPYEQYF. The base sequence is TGTGCCAGCAGCTCCAGGGGTAGGGCGGGGGACATCCACCCCTACGAGCAGTACTTC. This CDR3, with the reference TRBV13 and TRBJ2-7 proteins standing in past its ends, gives the full variable domain AAGVIQSPRHLIKEKRETATLKCYPIPRHDTVYWYQQGPGQDPQFLISFYEKMQSDKGSIPDRFSAQQFSDYHSELNMSSLELGDSALYFCASSSRGRAGDIHPYEQYFGPGTRLTVT.